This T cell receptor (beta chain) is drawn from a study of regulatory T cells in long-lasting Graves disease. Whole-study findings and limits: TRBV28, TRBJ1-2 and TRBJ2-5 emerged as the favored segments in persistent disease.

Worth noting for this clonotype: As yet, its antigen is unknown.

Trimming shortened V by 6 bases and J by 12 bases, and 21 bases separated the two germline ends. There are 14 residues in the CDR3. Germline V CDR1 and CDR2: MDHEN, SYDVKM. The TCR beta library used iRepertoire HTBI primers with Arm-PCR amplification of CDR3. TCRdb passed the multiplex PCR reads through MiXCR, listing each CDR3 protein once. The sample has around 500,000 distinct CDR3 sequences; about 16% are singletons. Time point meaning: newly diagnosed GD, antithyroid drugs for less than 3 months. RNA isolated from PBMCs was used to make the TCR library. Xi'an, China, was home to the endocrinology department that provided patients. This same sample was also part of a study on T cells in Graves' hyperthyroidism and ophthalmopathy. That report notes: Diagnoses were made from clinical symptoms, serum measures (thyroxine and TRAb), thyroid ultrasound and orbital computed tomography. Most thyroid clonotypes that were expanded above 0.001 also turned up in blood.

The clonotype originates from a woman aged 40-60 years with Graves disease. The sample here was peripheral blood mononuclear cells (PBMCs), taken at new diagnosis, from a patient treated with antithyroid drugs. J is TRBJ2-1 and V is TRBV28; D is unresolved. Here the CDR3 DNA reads TGTGCCAGCAGCTCGGGTGGTTACCCACATGGGCAGTTCTTC. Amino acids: CASSSGGYPHGQFF.